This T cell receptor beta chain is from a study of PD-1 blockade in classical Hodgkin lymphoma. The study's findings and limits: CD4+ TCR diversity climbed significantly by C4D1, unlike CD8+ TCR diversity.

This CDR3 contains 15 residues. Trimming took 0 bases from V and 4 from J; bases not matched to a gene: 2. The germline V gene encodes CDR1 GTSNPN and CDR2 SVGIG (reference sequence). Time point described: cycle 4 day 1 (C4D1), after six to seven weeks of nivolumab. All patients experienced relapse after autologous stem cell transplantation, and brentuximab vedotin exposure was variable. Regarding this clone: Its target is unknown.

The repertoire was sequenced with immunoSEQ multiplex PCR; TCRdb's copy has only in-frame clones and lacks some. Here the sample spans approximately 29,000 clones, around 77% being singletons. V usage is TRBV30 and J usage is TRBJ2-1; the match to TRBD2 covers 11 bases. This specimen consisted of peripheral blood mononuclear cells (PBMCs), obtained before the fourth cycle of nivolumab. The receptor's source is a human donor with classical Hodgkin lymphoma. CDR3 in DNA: TGTGCCTGGAGTGTAATAGCGGGAGGGTACAATGAGCAGTTCTTC. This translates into CAWSVIAGGYNEQFF.